Sequencing of this T cell receptor beta chain was carried out in a study of shared clonotypes between healthy human individuals (dated by TCRdb to the early 2020s). Regarding the research as a whole: A few men and two women, aged 18 to 49 years, made up the cohort. Blood TCR repertoires of about 5 healthy adults were deeply sequenced to estimate repertoire size and the extent of clonotype sharing between individuals. Per donor, leukapheresis produced somewhere between about 0.8 and 9.5 billion PBMCs. For each donor, CD4 naive and CD4 memory were each run on three plates, CD8 naive on two plates, and CD8 memory on one plate. Different laboratories and diverse techniques were used to prepare libraries and sequence TCR repertoires, to increase sequencing depth and limit assay-specific biases.

What the authors observed across the whole study: Sampling was restricted to blood, and TCR repertoires in tissues likely differ from the TCR repertoires found in blood. Because the study included a small number of donors, the genetic and exposure-history diversity represented was limited. Even with the large sequencing depth, rarefaction of the sorted-subset datasets indicated that sequencing was incomplete. Compared with non-shared clonotypes, clonotypes shared by all four sorted-subset donors had higher generation probabilities. Naive subsets generally had larger estimated clonotype richness than memory subsets did. When four donors were compared, the shared fraction of clonotypes was about 5% for naive CD4, roughly 3.3% for naive CD8, roughly 2.3% for memory CD4, and 0.3% to 0.5% for memory CD8. Based on pairwise subsampling, the degree of clonotype sharing among donors was expected to be affected by sequencing depth.

The donors were healthy, HIV-negative adults with no recently reported acute infections or vaccinations. Every donor was a Caucasian adult residing in Nashville, Tennessee, USA. CD4+ T cells were enriched by magnetic negative selection, after which naive cells were positively selected on CD45RA and the negative fraction was taken as the memory subset. Blood was collected by leukapheresis, and PBMCs were isolated by Ficoll-Histopaque density gradient centrifugation and then cryopreserved in liquid nitrogen vapor phase. Purity and quantity of every magnetically sorted T cell population were checked by analytical flow cytometry. Genomic DNA was isolated from each sorted fraction and quantified by UV absorbance on a Nanodrop 2000c. About this clone itself: Its antigen specificity is not known. Base quality data are lacking; no much larger clone is found one base away.

The CDR3 measures 13 amino acids from cysteine to phenylalanine. The kept DNA is CDR3 alone, 39 bases in frame from the first base. The junction shows trimming of 4 bases on V and 2 bases on J, and the gene matches do not reach 2 bases of it. CDR1 and CDR2 (SGHTS, YDEGEE) derive from the germline V gene. Using the deep immunoSEQ assay, multiplex PCR amplified TCR CDR3 regions from genomic DNA. Extracted genomic DNA from each cell subset was distributed evenly across all wells of several immunoSEQ 96-well plates, and each plate was treated as a replicate. For sorted subsets, 150 to 250 ng genomic DNA, equal to tens of thousands of T cell genomes, was loaded into each replicate PCR. Purified libraries were measured with a Qubit 3.0 fluorometer, size-checked on a Bioanalyzer 2100, and measured again with the KAPA Library Quantification kit. A separate single-read 150-cycle Illumina NextSeq 550 flow cell was used to sequence each immunoSEQ 96-well plate. In the source study's methods: Because the immunoSEQ output held only junctional sequences and lacked quality scores, the filtering could not match the filtering applied to full-length reads. To assign V/J genes and CDR3, sequences were annotated using PyIR, a Python wrapper for IgBLAST v1.9, with IMGT germline references. Reads were removed for weak V/J assignments (E-value above 1e-6), missing CDR3, stop codons, out-of-frame junctions, or ambiguous translated residues. V3J clonotypes were defined as sequences sharing the same inferred V gene, J gene, and CDR3 amino acid sequence. To compute the percentage overlap between repertoires, the number of shared unique clonotypes was divided by the size of the smaller repertoire. Three approaches were used to assess repertoire richness: RTK rarefaction, the Chao1 estimator, and Recon v2.1 estimates of unobserved clonotypes. For all TCRbeta clonotypes obtained by the gDNA method from several donors, generation probabilities were computed with OLGA. Drawn from immuneACCESS, this table holds only the in-frame rearrangements with V and J called that TCRdb kept. Clones are partly lost; checked studies trace under half to an unresolved V gene and leave the rest unexplained. That table supplies the V and J calls and clone size; D and trimming were determined from the DNA. A total of millions of clones appear in this sample, approximately 90% of them only once. The ten largest clones represent roughly 0.13% of the sample.

This receptor was obtained from a man aged 18 to 29 in good health. The source material was naive CD4+ T cells sorted from blood. The cell subset or site tag for this specimen amounts to: CD45RA+ positively selected. The receptor chain draws on TRBV5-8 and TRBJ1-2; the central 7 bases match TRBD1. At the DNA level, the sequence is TGTGCCAGCAGCCCGGGACAGAACTATGGCTACACCTTC. This yields the protein CASSPGQNYGYTF. Joined to the reference TRBV5-8 and TRBJ1-2 proteins, this CDR3 gives the full variable domain: EAGVTQSPTHLIKTRGQQATLRCSPISGHTSVYWYQQALGLGLQFLLWYDEGEERNRGNFPPRFSGRQFPNYSSELNVNALELEDSALYLCASSPGQNYGYTFGSGTRLTVV.